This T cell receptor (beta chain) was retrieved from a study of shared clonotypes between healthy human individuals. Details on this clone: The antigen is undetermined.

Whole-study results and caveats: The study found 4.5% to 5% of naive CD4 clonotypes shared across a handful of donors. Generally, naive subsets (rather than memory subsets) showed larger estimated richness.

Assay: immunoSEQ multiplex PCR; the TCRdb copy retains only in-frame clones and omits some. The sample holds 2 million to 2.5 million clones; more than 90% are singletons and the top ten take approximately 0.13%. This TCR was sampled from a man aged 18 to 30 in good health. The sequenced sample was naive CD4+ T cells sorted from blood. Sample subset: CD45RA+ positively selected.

The CDR3 is CASSQEVSGGPLHF. The DNA for the CDR3 is TGTGCCAGCAGCCAAGAGGTGTCCGGGGGACCCCTCCACTTT. This sequence joins TRBV14 and TRBJ1-6, with a possible D match to TRBD1 (5 bases). V shed 0 bases and J shed 12 bases, with 12 bases lying between them. The CDR3 runs to 14 residues. CDR1 is SGHDN, CDR2 FVKESK, per germline.